This T cell receptor (beta chain) was captured by sequencing in a study of relationships among human T cell subsets. Study results and caveats: Many CDR3s were shared across Th1, Th2 and regulatory subsets. Bead-based sorting did not rule out CD4+CD8+ double-positive cells.

Semiquantitative ARM-PCR amplified T cell receptor alpha and beta CDR3 regions from mRNA. Tagged nested gene-specific primers were used first, then communal superprimers amplified exponentially. First-round products served as template after exonuclease removal of nested primers. MiXCR was run by TCRdb on the multiplex PCR reads, yielding one entry per CDR3 protein. The sample shows over 10,000 distinct CDR3 sequences, roughly two thirds of them seen only once. Th1 cells were collected as flow-through following bead selections for CD25, CD56 and CD294. This clonotype was detected only a few times. The antigen is not known. One end of the junction varies from germline; a read error may be responsible. Sequenced input: CD4+ Th1 cells sorted from blood. The sequence derives from a man in his forties in good health.

The CDR3 sequence: CASRWQVDTDTQYF. CDR3 sequence (DNA): TGCGCCAGCAGGTGGCAGGTTGACACAGATACGCAGTATTTT. The chain is built from TRBV5-4 and TRBJ2-3; D ambiguous. This CDR3 is built from 14 residues. Germline CDR1 SGHNT, CDR2 YYREEE (reference sequence). The variable domain in full, completed from reference TRBV5-4 and TRBJ2-3, reads ETGVTQSPTHLIKTRGQQVTLRCSSQSGHNTVSWYQQALGQGPQFIFQYYREEENGRGNFPPRFSGLQFPNYSSELNVNALELDDSALYLCASRWQVDTDTQYFGPGTRLTVL.